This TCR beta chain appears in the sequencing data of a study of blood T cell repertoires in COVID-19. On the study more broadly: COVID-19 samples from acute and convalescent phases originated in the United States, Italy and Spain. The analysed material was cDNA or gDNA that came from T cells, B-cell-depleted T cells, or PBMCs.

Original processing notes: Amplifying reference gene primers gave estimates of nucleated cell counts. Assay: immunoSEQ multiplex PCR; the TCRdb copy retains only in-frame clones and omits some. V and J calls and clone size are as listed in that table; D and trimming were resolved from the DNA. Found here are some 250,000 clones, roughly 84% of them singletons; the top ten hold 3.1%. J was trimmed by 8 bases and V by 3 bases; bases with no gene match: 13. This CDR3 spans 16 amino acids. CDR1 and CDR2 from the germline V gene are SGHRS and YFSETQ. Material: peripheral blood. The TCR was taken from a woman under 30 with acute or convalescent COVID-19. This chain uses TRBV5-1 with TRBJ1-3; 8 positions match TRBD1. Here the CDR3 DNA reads TGCGCCAGCAGCTGGACCTCAGGGGGCACGGGGGACACCATATATTTT. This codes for CASSWTSGGTGDTIYF.